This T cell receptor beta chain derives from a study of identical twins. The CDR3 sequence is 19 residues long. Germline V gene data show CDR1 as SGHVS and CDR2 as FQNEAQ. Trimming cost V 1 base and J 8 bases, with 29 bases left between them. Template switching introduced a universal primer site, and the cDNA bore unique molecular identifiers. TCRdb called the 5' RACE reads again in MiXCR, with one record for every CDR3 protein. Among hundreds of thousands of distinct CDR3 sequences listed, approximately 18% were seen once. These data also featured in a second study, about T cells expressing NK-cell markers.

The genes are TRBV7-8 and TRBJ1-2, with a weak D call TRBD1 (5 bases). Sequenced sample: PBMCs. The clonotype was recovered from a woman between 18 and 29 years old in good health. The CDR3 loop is CASSLDMVGRKTAAAGYTF. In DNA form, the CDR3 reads TGTGCCAGCAGCTTAGACATGGTGGGCAGAAAGACAGCTGCAGCAGGCTACACCTTC.